Sequencing of this T cell receptor beta chain was carried out in a study of blood T cell repertoires in COVID-19 (dated by TCRdb to the early 2020s). Looking at the study overall: Samples covering the acute and convalescent phases of COVID-19 were provided by collaborators in the United States, Italy and Spain. The material from the prospective study consisted of cDNA or gDNA derived from T cells, B-cell-depleted T cells, or PBMCs. The dataset comprised deeply sampled blood TCRbeta repertoires from subjects exposed to, actively infected with, or recovered from COVID-19. The repertoires were released in a freely available public database meant as a resource for research on the immune response to SARS-CoV-2. The samples were drawn from the first 160 participants of the ongoing ImmuneRACE study and from 1,254 subjects provided by 6 global collaborators. A de-identified subject ID, COVID-19 status, age in years and sex were almost always included in the sample metadata. Where available, HLA class I and class II types were obtained from metadata supplied by the sample provider rather than from assay-based typing.

Study-wide conclusions, independent of this receptor: The amount of clinical and demographic metadata varied by source and participant and was provided uncurated.

Measured from the cysteine to the phenylalanine, the CDR3 is 16 residues long. Only CDR3 DNA is held: 48 bases, read in frame from base 1. V is shortened by 0 bases, J by 4 bases, and the region joining them spans 16 bases. CDR1 and CDR2, per the germline V gene (reference sequence), are LNHNV and YYDKDF. TCRbeta CDR3 regions were amplified from genomic DNA by means of the immunoSEQ Assay, a bias-controlled multiplex PCR. The study's own analysis went as follows. The number of nucleated cells in each sample was estimated from the amplification of reference gene primers within the assay. To quantify the absolute abundance of each unique TCRbeta CDR3 rearrangement, sequence reads were collapsed and filtered. For each sample, productive Simpson clonality was calculated as the square root of Simpson's diversity index across productive rearrangements. TCRdb limited this immuneACCESS table to in-frame rearrangements with V and J called. A share of clones is missing; checked studies link under half to unresolved V genes, and the rest is unexplained. V, J and clone size derive from that table, while D and trimming were established from the DNA sequence. The sample has a few hundred thousand clones on record, 75% to 90% of them singletons. About 4.5% of the sample comes from the top ten.

Participants in the prospective study were enrolled through a virtual design, were aged about 18 to 90 years, and lived in 24 United States geographic areas. Cohort assignment in the prospective study relied on participant-reported clinical history from a screening survey and a study questionnaire. Exposed participants had been in contact, within 2 weeks of entering the study, with a person who had a PCR-confirmed or clinician-diagnosed case of COVID-19. In the prospective study, mobile phlebotomists collected whole blood, serum and a nasopharyngeal or oropharyngeal swab from each participant. Additional blood draws and questionnaires over an approximately two-month period could optionally be provided by prospective study participants. Before DNA extraction, prospective study blood samples were shipped either frozen or at room temperature. A remark on this clone: Its recognized antigen is unknown. Base qualities are not at hand, and no much larger clone is one base apart.

This receptor chain uses TRBV15 and TRBJ2-7; TRBD2 is perhaps the D gene, given 6 matching bases. The clonotype originates from a woman aged 30 to 39 who had been exposed to COVID-19. The sample comprised PBMCs or T cells enriched from blood (not recorded which). The CDR3 region has the sequence CATSRERDFGSYEQYF. The DNA sequence reads TGTGCCACCAGCAGAGAACGGGACTTCGGGAGTTACGAGCAGTACTTC.